This paragraph covers one T cell receptor beta chain sequence. The antigen remains unidentified. With V trimmed by 6 bases and J by 7 bases, 4 bases remained unmatched. The CDR3 is 12 amino acids. Germline-derived CDR1 and CDR2 are WNHNN and SYGVQD (reference sequence). This specimen comes from a study of cytomegalovirus exposure and HLA in healthy donors. Turning to the study itself: Clustering assigned 81% of the roughly 380 genotyped donors to the Caucasian-associated ancestry cluster.

This PCR relied on a set of 60 Vbeta primers and 13 Jbeta primers. Sequencing used immunoSEQ multiplex PCR; TCRdb keeps in-frame clones, though not all of them. The top ten clones hold under 6.5% of a sample with about 43,000 clones, about half of them seen once. Findings of the study overall: Fewer N-insertions (relative to the approximately 700-donor mean) were reportedly seen in an Asian-associated ancestry cluster in a later analysis. Through in vitro validation, a few CMV-associated chains were shown to be specific for CMV antigens.

Material: PBMCs. V usage is TRBV10-1 and J usage is TRBJ2-7, with 9 bases aligning to TRBD2. This TCR was recovered from a man in his sixties in good health and CMV-seronegative. Here the CDR3 DNA reads TGCGCCAGCAGCGCAGGACTAGCGGAGCAGTACTTC. Translated, it gives CASSAGLAEQYF.